The 7 T cell receptor beta chains reported below all come from one sample, sequenced in a study of T cells in Graves' hyperthyroidism and ophthalmopathy. From RNA transcripts, TCR beta CDR3 regions were amplified. During a first-round RT-PCR of the TCR CDR3, the HTBI primer set was used. TCRdb analysed the multiplex PCR reads with MiXCR anew, one entry per CDR3 protein. This sample has 400,000 to 550,000 distinct CDR3 sequences, with roughly a quarter found just once. Sample: blood. These receptors were obtained from a woman in her 30s with Graves' ophthalmopathy.

The chain recombines TRBV5-6 with TRBJ1-3; weak D call: TRBD1 (6 bases). CDR1 and CDR2 (germline): SGHDT, YYEEEE. The CDR3 runs to 16 residues. V lost 4 bases and J lost 0, with 14 bases in between. The CDR3 loop reads CASSRRTEYSGNTIYF. The CDR3 DNA sequence: TGTGCCAGCAGCCGACGGACAGAATACTCTGGAAACACCATATATTTT.

The table lists this clonotype with many counts. The rearrangement joins TRBV29-1 to TRBJ1-1; no clear D. V was pared by 4 bases and J by 11 bases, with 14 bases between. This CDR3 is built from 11 residues. Germline CDR1 reads SQVTM; CDR2 reads ANQGSEA. CDR3 residues: CSVGSLQWAFF. The CDR3 DNA is TGCAGCGTTGGATCGTTACAATGGGCTTTCTTT.

The chain combines TRBV29-1 with TRBJ2-7; possible D gene TRBD1, 6 bases. The ends were cut back, 6 bases at V and 2 bases at J, with 11 bases in the middle. Germline V gene data show CDR1 as SQVTM and CDR2 as ANQGSEA. The CDR3 length is 12 residues. The CDR3 bases are TGCAGCGTGGGCAGGGGTACCTACGAGCAGTACTTC. It yields the protein CSVGRGTYEQYF.

The gene calls are TRBV15 and TRBJ1-2, with 8 bases matching TRBD1. J gave up 2 bases and V 3 bases, and 8 bases lay outside the gene matches. Germline-derived CDR1 and CDR2 are LNHNV and YYDKDF (reference sequence). The CDR3 runs 16 residues. For the CDR3, the DNA is TGTGCCACCAGCAGTGATGACAGGGGCCCCAACTATGGCTACACCTTC. It translates to CATSSDDRGPNYGYTF.

In this sample, this clonotype turned up many times. The V gene is TRBV28, the J gene TRBJ1-5, with D possibly matching TRBD1 (6 bases). The CDR3 length is 15 residues. Between the trimmed V and J ends, which lost 6 bases and 0 bases, there was a span of 12 bases. Germline V gene lookup returns CDR1 MDHEN and CDR2 SYDVKM. The CDR3 sequence is CASRTGQNSNQPQHF. CDR3 in DNA: TGTGCCAGCAGGACAGGACAGAATAGCAATCAGCCCCAGCATTTT.

The rearrangement joins TRBV13 to TRBJ1-1; 7 bases align to TRBD1. The ends lost 5 bases at V and 3 bases at J; junction bases unmatched: 6. CDR1 PRHDT and CDR2 FYEKMQ come from the germline V gene (reference sequence). This CDR3 is built from 14 residues. The CDR3 nucleotides are TGTGCCAGCAGCGACATACAGGGGTACACTGAAGCTTTCTTT. Amino acid sequence: CASSDIQGYTEAFF.

This clonotype came up many times. The chain employs TRBV6-5 and TRBJ2-5; no reliable D call. Trimming left V 8 bases short and J 1 base short, with 11 bases between. The CDR3 spans 13 residues. In germline, CDR1 is MNHEY, CDR2 SVGAGI. The CDR3 here is CASAKVSQETQYF. The CDR3 nucleotides read TGTGCCAGCGCCAAGGTGTCCCAAGAGACCCAGTACTTC.